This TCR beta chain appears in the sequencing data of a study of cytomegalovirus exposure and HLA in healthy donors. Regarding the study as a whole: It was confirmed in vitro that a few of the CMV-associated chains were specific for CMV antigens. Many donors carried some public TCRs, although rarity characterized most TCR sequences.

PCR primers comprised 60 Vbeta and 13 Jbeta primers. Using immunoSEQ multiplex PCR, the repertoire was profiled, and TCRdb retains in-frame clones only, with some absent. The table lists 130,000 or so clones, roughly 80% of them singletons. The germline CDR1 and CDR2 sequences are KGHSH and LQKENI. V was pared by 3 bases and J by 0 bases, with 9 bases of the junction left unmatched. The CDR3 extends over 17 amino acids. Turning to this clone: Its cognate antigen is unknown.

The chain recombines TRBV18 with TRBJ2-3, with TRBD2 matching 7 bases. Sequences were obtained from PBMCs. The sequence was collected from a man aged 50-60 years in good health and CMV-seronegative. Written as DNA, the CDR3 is TGTGCCAGCTCACCTCCGGGACTACATACTAGCACAGATACGCAGTATTTT. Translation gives CASSPPGLHTSTDTQYF.